These T cell receptor beta chains were read from a single sample in a study of blood T cell repertoires in COVID-19. Data came from immunoSEQ multiplex PCR; TCRdb stores just in-frame clones and leaves some out. The table has 150,000 to 200,000 clones, about four fifths seen once. Sequenced input: peripheral blood. The receptors were sampled from a woman between 70 and 85 years old with COVID-19, enrolled during active disease. CDR3s include the opening cysteine and the closing phenylalanine or tryptophan. D genes are given only for firm matches. For some rows the clone size is stated as once, few or many, or as a class when expanded; others skip it.

abundance	v_gene	j_gene	d_gene	CDR3nt	CDR3aa
once	TRBV4-1	TRBJ1-2	-	TGCGCCAGCAGCCAAGATTGGGCAGGGAATGGCTACACCTTC	CASSQDWAGNGYTF
-	TRBV28	TRBJ1-2	-	TGTGCCAGCAGCCTTTCGGACGGATCTGGAGGTGGCTACACCTTC	CASSLSDGSGGGYTF
once	TRBV3-1/TRBV3-2	TRBJ2-1	-	TGTGCCAGCAGACTCAGCGGTCCACTAGTGGATGAGCAGTTCTTC	CASRLSGPLVDEQFF
-	TRBV27	TRBJ1-6	TRBD1	TGTGCCAGCAGTTCCTGGGACAGCCGGAATTCACCCCTCCACTTT	CASSSWDSRNSPLHF
-	TRBV28	TRBJ1-1	-	TGTGCCAGCAGTGCCCTACTCACTGAAGCTTTCTTT	CASSALLTEAFF
-	TRBV19	TRBJ1-2	-	TGTGCCAGTGGACAGACGGCTTATGGCTACACCTTC	CASGQTAYGYTF
-	TRBV10-1	TRBJ1-1	-	TGCGCCAGCAGAGGAGATATGAACACTGAAGCTTTCTTT	CASRGDMNTEAFF
-	TRBV7-2	TRBJ2-2	TRBD2	TGTGCCAGCGGGTCGACTAGCGGTGGCACCGGGGAGCTGTTTTTT	CASGSTSGGTGELFF
-	TRBV7-2	TRBJ2-1	TRBD2	TGTGCCAGCAGCTTCGAACTAGCGGGAGTAAGAAATGAGCAGTTCTTC	CASSFELAGVRNEQFF
-	TRBV5-4	TRBJ2-7	-	TGTGCCAGCAGCCCGTGGAGGGCGGGTGTCTCCTACGAGCAGTACTTC	CASSPWRAGVSYEQYF
-	TRBV5-6	TRBJ1-4	TRBD1	TGTGCCAGCAGCCTATTTTCAGGGGGCGTTAATGAAAAACTGTTTTTT	CASSLFSGGVNEKLFF
-	TRBV9	TRBJ2-7	-	TGTGCCAGCAGCCCGCTAGGTGATTCCTACGAGCAGTACTTC	CASSPLGDSYEQYF
-	TRBV10-3	TRBJ1-1	-	TGTGCCATCAGGCCCTCAGGGTTGAACACTGAAGCTTTCTTT	CAIRPSGLNTEAFF
-	TRBV9	TRBJ2-2	TRBD1	TGTGCCAGCAGCCTCAAGGGGGGGACAGGGGGCCCCTCCGGGGAGCTGTTTTTT	CASSLKGGTGGPSGELFF
-	TRBV3-1/TRBV3-2	TRBJ2-3	TRBD2	TGTGCCAGCAGCATGGGACTAGCGAGCACAGATACGCAGTATTTT	CASSMGLASTDTQYF
once	TRBV18	TRBJ2-5	TRBD2	TGTGCCAGCTCACCACTAGTAGCGGGAGAAGGGACCCAGTACTTC	CASSPLVAGEGTQYF
-	TRBV15	TRBJ1-1	-	TGTGCCACCAGCAGAGGGGGGGAGTGGGCTTTCTTT	CATSRGGEWAFF
once	TRBV4-2	TRBJ1-4	-	TGTGCCAGCAGCCAAGATCGGGCAGGGCAAGGAAAACTGTTTTTT	CASSQDRAGQGKLFF
-	TRBV11-3	TRBJ2-7	TRBD2	TGTGCCAGCAGCCTAGCCTTACTTAGGACTAGCGGGAAATCCTACGAGCAGTACTTC	CASSLALLRTSGKSYEQYF
once	TRBV3-1/TRBV3-2	TRBJ1-2	-	TGTGCCAGCAGAGACAGTTTCTATGGCTACACCTTC	CASRDSFYGYTF
-	TRBV5-1	TRBJ2-3	TRBD2	TGCGCCAGCAGCTTGGTGGCAGCGGGAGTTGGAGATACGCAGTATTTT	CASSLVAAGVGDTQYF
-	TRBV6-5	TRBJ2-6	-	TGTGCCACCACAACAGGGACTGGGGCCAACGTCCTGACTTTC	CATTTGTGANVLTF
few	TRBV5-1	TRBJ2-5	-	TGCGCCAGCAGCTTGGCCGGGGTTAGTAGGGAGACCCAGTACTTC	CASSLAGVSRETQYF
-	TRBV24-1	TRBJ2-7	-	TGTGCCACCAGTGAACTCCGACTAGTTTACGAGCAGTACTTC	CATSELRLVYEQYF
-	TRBV28	TRBJ2-7	-	TGTGCCAGCACCAAGACGCCTGGACAATACGAGCAGTACTTC	CASTKTPGQYEQYF
-	TRBV3-1/TRBV3-2	TRBJ2-3	-	TGTGCCAGCAGCACGCGGGGCGCAGATACGCAGTATTTT	CASSTRGADTQYF